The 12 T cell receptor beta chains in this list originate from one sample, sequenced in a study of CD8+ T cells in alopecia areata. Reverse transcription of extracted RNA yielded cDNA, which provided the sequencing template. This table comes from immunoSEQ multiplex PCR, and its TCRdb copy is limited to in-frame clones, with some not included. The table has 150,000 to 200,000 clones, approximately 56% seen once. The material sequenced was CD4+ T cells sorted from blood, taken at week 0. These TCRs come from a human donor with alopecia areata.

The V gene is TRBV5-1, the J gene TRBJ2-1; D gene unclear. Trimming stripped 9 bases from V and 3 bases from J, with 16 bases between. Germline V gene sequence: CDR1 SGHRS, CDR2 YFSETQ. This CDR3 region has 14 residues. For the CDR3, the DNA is TGCGCCACACGACCCTCAGGAATCTACAATGAGCAGTTCTTC. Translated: CATRPSGIYNEQFF.

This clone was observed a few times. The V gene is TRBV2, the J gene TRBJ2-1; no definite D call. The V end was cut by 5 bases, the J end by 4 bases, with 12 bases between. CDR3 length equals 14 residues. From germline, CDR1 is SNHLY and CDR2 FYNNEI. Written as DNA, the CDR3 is TGTGCCAGCAGTTTCCTGGGCGGATACAATGAGCAGTTCTTC. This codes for CASSFLGGYNEQFF.

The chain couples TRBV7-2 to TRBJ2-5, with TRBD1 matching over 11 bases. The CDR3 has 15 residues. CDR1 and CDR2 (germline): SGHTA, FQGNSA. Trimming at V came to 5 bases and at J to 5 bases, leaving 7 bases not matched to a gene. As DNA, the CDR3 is TGTGCCAGCAGCCGTCCGGGACAGGGGGAGGAGACCCAGTACTTC. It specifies CASSRPGQGEETQYF.

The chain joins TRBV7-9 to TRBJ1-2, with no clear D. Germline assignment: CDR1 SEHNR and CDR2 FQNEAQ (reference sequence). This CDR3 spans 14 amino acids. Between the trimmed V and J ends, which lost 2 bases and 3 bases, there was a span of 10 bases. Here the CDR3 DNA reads TGTGCCAGCAGCTTAACGGGGATGGACTATGGCTACACCTTC. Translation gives CASSLTGMDYGYTF.

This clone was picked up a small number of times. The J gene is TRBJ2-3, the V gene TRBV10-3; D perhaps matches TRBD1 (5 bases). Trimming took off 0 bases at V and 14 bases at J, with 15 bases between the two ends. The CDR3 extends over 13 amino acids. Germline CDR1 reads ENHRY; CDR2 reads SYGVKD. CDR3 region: CAISESAGPWGYF. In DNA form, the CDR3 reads TGTGCCATCAGTGAGTCCGCAGGGCCGTGGGGGTATTTT.

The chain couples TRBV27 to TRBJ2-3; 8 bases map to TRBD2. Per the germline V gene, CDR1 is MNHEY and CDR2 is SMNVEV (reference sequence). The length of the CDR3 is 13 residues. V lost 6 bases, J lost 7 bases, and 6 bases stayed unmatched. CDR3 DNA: TGTGCCAGCAGACTAGCGGTCGGGCATACGCAGTATTTT. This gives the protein CASRLAVGHTQYF.

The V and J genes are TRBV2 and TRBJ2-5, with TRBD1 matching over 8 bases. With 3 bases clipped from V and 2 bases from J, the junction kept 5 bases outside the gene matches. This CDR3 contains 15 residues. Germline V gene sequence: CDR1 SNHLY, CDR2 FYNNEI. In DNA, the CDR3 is TGTGCCAGCAGTGATTTAGGACAGGGACAAGAGACCCAGTACTTC. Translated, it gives CASSDLGQGQETQYF.

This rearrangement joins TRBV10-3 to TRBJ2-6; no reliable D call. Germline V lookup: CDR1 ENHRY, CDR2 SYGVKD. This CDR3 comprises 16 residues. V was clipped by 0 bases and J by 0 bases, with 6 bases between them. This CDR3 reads CAISESKSSGANVLTF. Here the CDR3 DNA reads TGTGCCATCAGTGAGTCAAAGAGCTCTGGGGCCAACGTCCTGACTTTC.

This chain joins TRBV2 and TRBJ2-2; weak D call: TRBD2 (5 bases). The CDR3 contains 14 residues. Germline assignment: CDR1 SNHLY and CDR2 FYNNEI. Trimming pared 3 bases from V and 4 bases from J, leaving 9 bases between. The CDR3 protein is CASSDDYSTGELFF. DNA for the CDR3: TGTGCCAGCAGTGATGACTACTCCACCGGGGAGCTGTTTTTT.

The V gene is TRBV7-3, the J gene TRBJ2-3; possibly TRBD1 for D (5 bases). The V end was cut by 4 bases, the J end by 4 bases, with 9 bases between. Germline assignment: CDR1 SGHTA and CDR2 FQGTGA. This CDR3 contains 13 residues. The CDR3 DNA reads TGTGCCAGCAGCTCCCAGGGTTCAGATACGCAGTATTTT. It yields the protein CASSSQGSDTQYF. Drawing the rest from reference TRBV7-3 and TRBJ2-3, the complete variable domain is GAGVSQTPSNKVTEKGKYVELRCDPISGHTALYWYRQSLGQGPEFLIYFQGTGAADDSGLPNDRFFAVRPEGSVSTLKIQRTERGDSAVYLCASSSQGSDTQYFGPGTRLTVL.

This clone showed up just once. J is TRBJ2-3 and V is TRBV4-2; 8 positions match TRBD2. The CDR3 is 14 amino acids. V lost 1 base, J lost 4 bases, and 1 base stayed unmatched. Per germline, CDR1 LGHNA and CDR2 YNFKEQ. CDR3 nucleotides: TGTGCCAGCAGCCAAGCCGGGGGGGCAGATACGCAGTATTTT. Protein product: CASSQAGGADTQYF.

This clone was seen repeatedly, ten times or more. CDR3 sequence reads: CASSHETGAQYF. The CDR3 region has the DNA TGTGCCAGCAGCCATGAAACAGGCGCTCAGTACTTC. V is TRBV7-9 and J is TRBJ2-7; weak D call: TRBD1 (5 bases). Germline CDR1 SEHNR, CDR2 FQNEAQ (reference sequence). The ends were cut back, 5 bases at V and 10 bases at J, with 15 bases in the middle. The CDR3 extends over 12 amino acids.